This T cell receptor (beta chain) was sequenced during a study of early T cells in non-severe SARS-CoV-2 infection. Study-wide background: With bulk RNA from unsorted whole blood as input, sequencing yielded unpaired chains.

TCRdb re-derived calls from the 5' RACE reads in MiXCR, one entry per CDR3 protein. Here the sample spans 85,000 to 100,000 distinct CDR3 sequences, approximately 11% being singletons. The length of the CDR3 is 16 residues. The V end lost 2 bases, the J end lost 3 bases, and 16 bases lay between the germline ends. From germline, CDR1 is MNHNY and CDR2 SVGAGI (reference sequence). This clonotype was picked up a small number of times. Sequencing used whole blood. This receptor was identified in an adult who was a healthcare worker with PCR-confirmed SARS-CoV-2 infection or an uninfected control (not recorded which). The chain uses TRBV6-6 and TRBJ1-2, with a weak D call TRBD1 (5 bases). The CDR3 sequence: CASSYRLARADYGYTF. In nucleotides, the CDR3 is TGTGCCAGCAGTTACCGCCTCGCCAGGGCGGACTATGGCTACACCTTC.